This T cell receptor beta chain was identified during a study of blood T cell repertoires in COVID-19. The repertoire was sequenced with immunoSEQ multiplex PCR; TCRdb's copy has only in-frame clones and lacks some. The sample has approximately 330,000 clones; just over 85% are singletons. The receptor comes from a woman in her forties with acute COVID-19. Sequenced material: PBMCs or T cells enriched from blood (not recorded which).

The CDR3: CASSLGQGTRHTIYF. As DNA, the CDR3 is TGCGCCAGCAGCCTCGGACAGGGAACCCGCCACACCATATATTTT. The V call is TRBV5-1, the J call TRBJ1-3, with 8 bases identical to TRBD1. CDR1 SGHRS and CDR2 YFSETQ come from the germline V gene. Trimming took 4 bases from V and 8 from J; bases not matched to a gene: 11. This CDR3 is 15 amino acids long. Looking up the rest from reference TRBV5-1 and TRBJ1-3 gives the full variable domain: KAGVTQTPRYLIKTRGQQVTLSCSPISGHRSVSWYQQTPGQGLQFLFEYFSETQRNKGNFPGRFSGRQFSNSRSEMNVSTLELGDSALYLCASSLGQGTRHTIYFGEGSWLTVV.